Sequencing of this TCR beta chain was carried out in a study of OX40 agonist ivuxolimab in advanced cancers. Study background: The study treated patients with ivuxolimab, an agonistic anti-OX40 (CD134) antibody. General study findings and limits: CD4+ and CD8+ blood T cells expanded clonally by week 6 at 0.1 to 3.0 mg/kg.

This CDR3 is built from 14 residues. From germline, CDR1 is SEHNR and CDR2 FQNEAQ (reference sequence). Patients who had autoimmune disease history or got systemic immunosuppression were left out. A note on this clone: Antigen specificity is unknown. Its ends do not fully match the called genes, so a read error is possible.

Assay used: immunoSEQ multiplex PCR; TCRdb lists only in-frame clones, some missing. In the table there are just under 65,000 clones, approximately 85% of which are singletons. This chain joins TRBV7-9 and TRBJ2-3, with D possibly TRBD2 on 5 matching bases. This receptor was identified in an adult with an advanced solid tumor such as melanoma, head and neck, liver or kidney cancer. The sequencing here drew on CD4+ or CD8+ T cells sorted from blood, taken in a trial of the OX40 agonist ivuxolimab. As DNA, the CDR3 is TGTGCCAACAGCCACACTAGTCCCACAGATACGCAGTATTTT. Its translation: CANSHTSPTDTQYF. Full variable domain (rest looked up from reference TRBV7-9 and TRBJ2-3): DTGVSQNPRHKITKRGQNVTFRCDPISEHNRLYWYRQTLGQGPEFLTYFQNEAQLEKSRLLSDRFSAERPKGSFSTLEIQRTEQGDSAMYLCANSHTSPTDTQYFGPGTRLTVL.